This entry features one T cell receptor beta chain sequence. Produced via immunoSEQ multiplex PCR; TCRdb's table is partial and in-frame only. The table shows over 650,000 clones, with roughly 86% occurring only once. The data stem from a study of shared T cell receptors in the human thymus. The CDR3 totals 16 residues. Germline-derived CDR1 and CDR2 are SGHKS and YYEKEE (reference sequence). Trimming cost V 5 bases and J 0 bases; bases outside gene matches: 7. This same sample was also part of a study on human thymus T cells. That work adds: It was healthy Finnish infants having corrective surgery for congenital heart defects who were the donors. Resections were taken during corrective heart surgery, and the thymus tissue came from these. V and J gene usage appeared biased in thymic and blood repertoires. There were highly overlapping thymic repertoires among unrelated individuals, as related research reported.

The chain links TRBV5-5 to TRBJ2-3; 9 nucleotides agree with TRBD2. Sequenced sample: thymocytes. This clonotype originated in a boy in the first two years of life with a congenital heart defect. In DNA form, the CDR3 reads TGTGCCAGCAGGACGACTAGCGGACCGAGCACAGATACGCAGTATTTT. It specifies CASRTTSGPSTDTQYF.